This TCR beta chain was identified during a study of cytomegalovirus exposure and HLA in healthy donors. This CDR3 contains 15 residues. CDR1 is SEHNR, CDR2 FQNEAQ, per germline (reference sequence). Trimming at V came to 5 bases and at J to 3 bases, leaving 6 bases not matched to a gene. The PCR made use of 60 Vbeta and 13 Jbeta primers. Libraries were prepared by immunoSEQ multiplex PCR; TCRdb keeps only in-frame clonotypes and omits some of them. The sample lists roughly 100,000 clones, roughly 80% seen once, with 3.5% to 4% in the top ten. To note about this clone: Its matching antigen is unknown.

Study-level findings and limits: A later analysis linked a missense DCLRE1C variant to TCR beta V- and J-gene trimming. The study assumed roughly uniform donor sequencing depth for presence/absence analyses. Another analysis was done later, and it associated 16,951 TCR beta sequences with HLA alleles at 0.05 false discovery rate.

Sample: PBMCs. The chain carries TRBV7-9 and TRBJ2-5; 10 nucleotides align to TRBD2. This TCR derives from a man between 60 and 75 years old in good health and CMV-seronegative. CDR3 sequence reads: CASSPGLAVKETQYF. CDR3 in DNA: TGTGCCAGCAGCCCTGGACTAGCGGTTAAAGAGACCCAGTACTTC.